The 13 T cell receptor beta chains presented below share a single source sample, sequenced in a study of cytotoxic CD8 clonotypes in ibrutinib-treated CLL. TCRdb's copy holds only in-frame clones and misses some; the assay was immunoSEQ multiplex PCR. The sample has approximately 140,000 clones, 85% to 95% seen once. The material was PBMCs, obtained after 12 months of ibrutinib treatment. These receptors all come from a human donor with chronic lymphocytic leukemia.

The chain combines TRBV4-3 with TRBJ2-1, with a weak D call TRBD1 (5 bases). V lost 0 bases, J lost 10 bases, and 16 bases lay in between. From germline, CDR1 is LGHNA and CDR2 YSLEER. This CDR3 region has 15 residues. CDR3 region: CASSQERQLTGEQFF. The CDR3 nucleotides are TGCGCCAGCAGCCAAGAGAGACAGCTTACCGGGGAGCAGTTCTTC.

V usage is TRBV25-1 and J usage is TRBJ2-5; 9 nucleotides agree with TRBD1. With V trimmed by 4 bases and J by 5 bases, 8 bases remained unmatched. The CDR3 contains 15 residues. Germline lookup yields CDR1 MGHDK and CDR2 SYGVNS. The CDR3 nucleotides read TGTGCCAGCAGTGCCCGGGACAGGGTGGGGGAGACCCAGTACTTC. This translates into CASSARDRVGETQYF.

This rearrangement joins TRBV28 to TRBJ2-7; maybe TRBD1 (6 bases). The V end was cut by 4 bases, the J end by 2 bases, with 12 bases between. The CDR3 has 14 amino acids. Germline V gives CDR1 MDHEN, CDR2 SYDVKM. The CDR3 loop is CASSSGQPAYEQYF. The CDR3 DNA reads as TGTGCCAGCAGTTCCGGACAGCCAGCCTACGAGCAGTACTTC.

V is TRBV28 and J is TRBJ2-1; TRBD2 aligns across 7 bases. CDR1 is MDHEN and CDR2 is SYDVKM in the germline V gene. V lost 5 bases to trimming and J lost 10 bases; unmatched junction nucleotides: 2. The CDR3 totals 11 residues. The DNA for the CDR3 is TGTGCCAGCAGTAGCGGGATGGAGCAGTTCTTC. Its protein is CASSSGMEQFF.

This chain links TRBV9 with TRBJ2-2; D call uncertain. CDR3 size: 12 residues. V was shortened by 3 bases and J by 6 bases, with 6 bases between the two germline ends. Germline CDR1 reads SGDLS; CDR2 reads YYNGEE. CDR3 region: CASSAPAGELFF. The CDR3 nucleotides are TGTGCCAGCAGCGCCCCAGCCGGGGAGCTGTTTTTT.

The rearrangement joins TRBV19 to TRBJ2-1; TRBD2 aligns across 10 bases. Germline-derived CDR1 and CDR2 are LNHDA and SQIVND (reference sequence). Trimming cost V 5 bases and J 4 bases; bases outside gene matches: 5. This CDR3 has 15 residues. CDR3 sequence reads: CASSVTSGDYNEQFF. The CDR3, as DNA: TGTGCCAGTAGTGTCACTAGCGGGGATTACAATGAGCAGTTCTTC.

In DNA, the CDR3 is TGTGCCAGCAGCTCGGACTGGAGCTCTGGAAACACCATATATTTT. This codes for CASSSDWSSGNTIYF. The rearrangement uses TRBV5-4 and TRBJ1-3, with unresolved D. The V and J ends lost 3 bases and 0 bases respectively, with 10 bases between them. The CDR3 totals 15 residues. The germline CDR1 and CDR2 sequences are SGHNT and YYREEE (reference sequence).

V is TRBV13 and J is TRBJ2-1; TRBD1 aligns across 9 bases. V trimming: 4 bases; J trimming: 2 bases; junction bases outside the gene matches: 9. This CDR3 comprises 17 residues. Germline CDR1 is PRHDT and CDR2 is FYEKMQ (reference sequence). As DNA, the CDR3 is TGTGCCAGCAGCTCCGCTACAGGGGGCGGGACCTACAATGAGCAGTTCTTC. Amino acid sequence: CASSSATGGGTYNEQFF.

This clone was recorded only once. The chain uses TRBV28 and TRBJ2-1; 7 positions match TRBD2. CDR1 and CDR2 (germline): MDHEN, SYDVKM. V gave up 7 bases and J gave up 2 bases; unmatched junction bases: 11. The CDR3 is 16 residues long. In nucleotides, the CDR3 is TGTGCCAGCACCCGGGGAGGGACTCCCGCCTACAATGAGCAGTTCTTC. Amino acid sequence: CASTRGGTPAYNEQFF. Full variable domain (rest looked up from reference TRBV28 and TRBJ2-1): DVKVTQSSRYLVKRTGEKVFLECVQDMDHENMFWYRQDPGLGLRLIYFSYDVKMKEKGDIPEGYSVSREKKERFSLILESASTNQTSMYLCASTRGGTPAYNEQFFGPGTRLTVL.

The V and J genes are TRBV18 and TRBJ1-5, with TRBD1 as a possible D gene (6 bases). The CDR3 length is 13 residues. The germline V and J ends were trimmed by 3 bases and 10 bases, with 13 bases remaining between them. CDR1 KGHSH and CDR2 LQKENI come from the germline V gene. The CDR3: CASSPDSQSPQHF. The CDR3 DNA reads as TGTGCCAGCTCACCGGACAGCCAAAGCCCCCAGCATTTT.

The CDR3 DNA is TGTGCCATCAGTGAACCCAGAGGGACTAGCGGATCCTACAATGAGCAGTTCTTC. Translation gives CAISEPRGTSGSYNEQFF. V and J are TRBV10-3 and TRBJ2-1; the match to TRBD2 covers 11 bases. V trimming: 3 bases; J trimming: 1 base; junction bases outside the gene matches: 8. The V gene's germline CDR1 is ENHRY and CDR2 SYGVKD. This CDR3 is 18 amino acids long.

The J gene is TRBJ1-5, the V gene TRBV4-1; D is unclear. V was clipped by 3 bases and J by 7 bases, with 10 bases between them. CDR3 length equals 13 residues. Per germline, CDR1 MGHRA and CDR2 YSYEKL. The CDR3 spells CASSHSPLQPQHF. Written as DNA, the CDR3 is TGCGCCAGCAGCCATAGCCCGCTGCAGCCCCAGCATTTT.

The V gene is TRBV19, the J gene TRBJ2-7, with 7 bases identical to TRBD1. Germline V CDR1 and CDR2: LNHDA, SQIVND (reference sequence). V was pared by 0 bases and J by 2 bases, with 4 bases of the junction left unmatched. The CDR3 is made up of 15 amino acids. DNA of the CDR3: TGTGCCAGTAGTATAGAAGGGACAGATACCTACGAGCAGTACTTC. Residues: CASSIEGTDTYEQYF.